This entry describes one T cell receptor (beta chain). CDR1 is SGHRS and CDR2 is YFSETQ in the germline V gene. V lost 1 base and J lost 0, with 18 bases in between. This CDR3 is 18 amino acids long. PCR involved 60 Vbeta and 13 Jbeta primers. Clones were read by immunoSEQ multiplex PCR, and TCRdb kept only the in-frame ones, dropping some. Of 90,000 to 150,000 clones listed, 81% are singletons. These data are taken from a study of cytomegalovirus exposure and HLA in healthy donors. The receptor comes from a woman between 35 and 50 years old in good health and CMV-seronegative. V is TRBV5-1 and J is TRBJ2-3, with D tentatively TRBD1 (6 bases). Sequencing used PBMCs. The CDR3 nucleotides read TGCGCCAGCAGCTTGCCGGCGTCAACAGGGTATAGCACAGATACGCAGTATTTT. Residues: CASSLPASTGYSTDTQYF. The full variable domain, rest sourced from reference TRBV5-1 and TRBJ2-3, is KAGVTQTPRYLIKTRGQQVTLSCSPISGHRSVSWYQQTPGQGLQFLFEYFSETQRNKGNFPGRFSGRQFSNSRSEMNVSTLELGDSALYLCASSLPASTGYSTDTQYFGPGTRLTVL.